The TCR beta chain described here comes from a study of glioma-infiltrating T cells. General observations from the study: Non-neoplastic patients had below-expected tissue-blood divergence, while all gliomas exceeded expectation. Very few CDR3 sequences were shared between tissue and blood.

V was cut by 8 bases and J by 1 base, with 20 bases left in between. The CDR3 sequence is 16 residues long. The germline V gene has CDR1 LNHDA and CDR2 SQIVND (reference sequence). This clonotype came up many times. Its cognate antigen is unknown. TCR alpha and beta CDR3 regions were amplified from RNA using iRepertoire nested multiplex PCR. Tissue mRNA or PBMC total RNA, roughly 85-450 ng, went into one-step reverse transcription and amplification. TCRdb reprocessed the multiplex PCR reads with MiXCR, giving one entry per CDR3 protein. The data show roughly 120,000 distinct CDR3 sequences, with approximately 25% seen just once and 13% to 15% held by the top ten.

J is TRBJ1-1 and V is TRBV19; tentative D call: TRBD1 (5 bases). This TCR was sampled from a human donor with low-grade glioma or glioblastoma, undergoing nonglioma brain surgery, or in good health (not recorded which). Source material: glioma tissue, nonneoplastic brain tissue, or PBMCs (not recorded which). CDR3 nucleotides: TGTGCCAGTTCCAGGGCTCACGGATTCCGGAACACTGAAGCTTTCTTT. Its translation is CASSRAHGFRNTEAFF.